This T cell receptor (beta chain) came from a study of T cells after yellow fever vaccination (dated by TCRdb to between 2018 and 2021). Turning to the overall study: Libraries from fractions with low cell numbers were prepared with the SMART-Seq v4 Ultra Low Input RNA kit. Two healthy male donors, one aged 18 to 30 and one aged 30 to 40 years, made up the cohort. To track T-cell clones before and after primary and booster YFV17D yellow fever vaccination, bulk TCR alpha and beta repertoires were sequenced longitudinally. Blood samples were taken at several timepoints before and after primary and secondary immunization, and bulk PBMC replicates and cell subsets were isolated.

The sample's treatment or condition, from its label and the paper: live attenuated yellow fever vaccine strain. A standard Ficoll-Paque protocol was used to isolate PBMCs from peripheral blood. Dynabeads CD4 and CD8 positive selection kits were used to isolate the CD4 and CD8 T-cell fractions. TriZol was used to extract RNA from bulk PBMCs, CD4 and CD8 fractions, and dextramer-positive and dextramer-negative fractions. The research as a whole found: The secondary T-cell response was found to be weaker but faster than the primary response, with a peak reached on day 5 rather than on day 15. After the booster, most clones that had expanded after primary vaccination were detected again (approximately 95% of CD4 and over 75% of CD8), suggesting broad maintenance of memory. Because only a couple of donors were included in the study, the extent to which the findings can be generalized is limited. A small share of clonotypes occurred in both CD4 and CD8 compartments, likely arising from convergent recombination. Because abundant contaminating clonotypes from the bulk population could be contained in FACS-sorted repertoires, computational filtering was required.

This clonotype was observed many times. Its antigen target is currently unknown. Per-base quality was not reported, and no clone a single base away is much larger than it. TCR cDNA was synthesized by 5'RACE template switching, through which a universal primer site and unique molecular identifiers were introduced. Priming of cDNA synthesis was performed from both the TCR alpha and TCR beta constant segments. Library amplification used two PCR steps, and the second PCR step added sample barcodes and sequencing adapters. Sequencing of the libraries was done on either Illumina HiSeq 2500 (2x100 bp) or NovaSeq (2x150 bp). The study's processing was this. MIGEC was used to demultiplex reads and collapse the reads into UMI consensus sequences, and MiXCR was used for V(D)J alignment. Using edgeR on replicate PBMC samples, clonotypes were called vaccine-responding if FDR was below 0.01 and the log2 fold change was above 5 up to day 15. Bulk clonotypes were assigned CD4 or CD8 identity according to which sequenced CD4 or CD8 repertoire held them at higher abundance. The raw public data were reprocessed by TCRdb itself: fastp quality trimming at Q25, MiXCR clonotype calling, in-frame beta chains only. A single entry per CDR3 protein holds the most common genes and DNA from its merged rows. What appears here as the V and J calls and clone size reflects TCRdb's work, not the paper's. For this sample there are 100,000 to 150,000 distinct CDR3 sequences; roughly 7.2% appear just once. The ten largest account for roughly 2.5% of the sample.

The receptor's source is a man aged 18 to 29 who received the YFV17D yellow fever vaccine. Sequenced here: CD4+ T cells sorted from PBMCs, sampled 45 days after the first yellow fever vaccination.

The bases read TGTGCCAGCAGCTTAGTAGGGGACAGCAATCAGCCCCAGCATTTT. The resulting protein is CASSLVGDSNQPQHF. The V and J genes are TRBV7-2 and TRBJ1-5; matching of 5 bases hints at TRBD1 as the D gene. V is cut by 1 base and J by 1 base, and the space between the germline ends is 8 bases. Counted from cysteine to phenylalanine, this CDR3 has 15 amino acids. Solely the CDR3 DNA is kept, with 45 bases framed from the first base. CDR1 and CDR2 are read off the germline V gene as SGHTA and FQGNSA. With the rest looked up from the reference TRBV7-2 and TRBJ1-5 genes rather than sequenced, the full variable domain is GAGVSQSPSNKVTEKGKDVELRCDPISGHTALYWYRQSLGQGLEFLIYFQGNSAPDKSGLPSDRFSAERTGGSVSTLTIQRTQQEDSAVYLCASSLVGDSNQPQHFGDGTRLSIL.